Shown below are 20 T cell receptor beta chains from a single sample sequenced in a study of PD-L1 blockade in urothelial cancer. Libraries were prepared by immunoSEQ multiplex PCR; TCRdb keeps only in-frame clonotypes and omits some of them. The data hold about 45,000 clones, with almost 85% observed a single time. Documented time point: peripheral blood 6 weeks after treatment start. The material was PBMCs, obtained around atezolizumab (anti-PD-L1) treatment. All receptors come from a man aged 60-69 years with urothelial cancer.

The chain couples TRBV19 to TRBJ1-2; 7 bases map to TRBD1. CDR1 LNHDA and CDR2 SQIVND come from the germline V gene (reference sequence). With 4 bases clipped from V and 4 bases from J, the junction kept 15 bases outside the gene matches. CDR3 length: 17 residues. The CDR3 is CASSTLPGQPGSYGYTF. CDR3 DNA: TGTGCCAGTAGTACGCTGCCGGGACAGCCTGGTTCCTATGGCTACACCTTC.

The J gene is TRBJ2-7, the V gene TRBV19; TRBD1 matches at 9 bases. The length of the CDR3 is 14 residues. CDR1 and CDR2 from the germline V gene are LNHDA and SQIVND (reference sequence). With V trimmed by 7 bases and J by 6 bases, 10 bases remained unmatched. CDR3 sequence reads: CASTHTGTGTEQYF. The DNA of the CDR3 is TGTGCCAGTACCCACACCGGGACAGGGACCGAGCAGTACTTC.

The rearrangement joins TRBV18 to TRBJ2-1, with 8 nucleotides matching TRBD1. Germline CDR1 is KGHSH and CDR2 is LQKENI. J lost 6 bases, V lost 1 base, and 14 bases had no gene match. The CDR3 has 18 residues. As DNA, the CDR3 is TGTGCCAGCTCACCACAACCCCCGGGACAGGAGACTAGCAATGAGCAGTTCTTC. Protein: CASSPQPPGQETSNEQFF.

The chain is built from TRBV5-4 and TRBJ1-2, with 7 positions matching TRBD1. The CDR3 loop spans 12 amino acids. Germline V gene sequence: CDR1 SGHNT, CDR2 YYREEE (reference sequence). Trimming removed 3 bases from V and 9 bases from J; junction bases left unmatched: 5. The CDR3 DNA sequence: TGTGCCAGCAGCTCGACAGGGCCCAGCTACACCTTC. It is translated as CASSSTGPSYTF.

CDR3 sequence: CASSQVGDRAPYGYTF. In DNA, the CDR3 is TGCGCCAGCAGCCAAGTGGGGGACAGGGCGCCCTATGGCTACACCTTC. V is TRBV4-1 and J is TRBJ1-2, with TRBD1 identical over 9 bases. From germline, CDR1 is MGHRA and CDR2 YSYEKL. The CDR3 loop spans 16 amino acids. J was trimmed by 4 bases and V by 1 base; bases with no gene match: 7.

The chain employs TRBV27 and TRBJ2-2; 8 bases line up with TRBD1. Unmatched junction bases numbered 15, after V lost 7 bases and J lost 5 bases. This CDR3 region has 17 residues. CDR1 and CDR2 from the germline V gene are MNHEY and SMNVEV (reference sequence). CDR3 region: CASTSLQGGLVTGELFF. The DNA of the CDR3 is TGTGCCAGCACCTCCCTACAGGGGGGCCTCGTAACCGGGGAGCTGTTTTTT.

The CDR3 DNA reads TGTGCCAGCAGCTTAGTACAGGGAGCTAACGAGCAGTACTTC. Protein: CASSLVQGANEQYF. The chain has TRBV11-2 and TRBJ2-7; D possibly corresponds to TRBD1 (6 bases). V gave up 1 base and J gave up 5 bases, with 12 bases separating them. This CDR3 is built from 14 residues. Germline V CDR1 and CDR2: SGHAT, FQNNGV.

This sequence joins TRBV27 and TRBJ2-3, with 10 nucleotides matching TRBD2. V dropped 8 bases and J dropped 10; count of bases not matched to a gene: 6. Germline assignment: CDR1 MNHEY and CDR2 SMNVEV (reference sequence). The CDR3 has 12 amino acids. CDR3 sequence: CASALSGGPQYF. DNA of the CDR3: TGTGCCAGCGCCCTTAGCGGGGGGCCGCAGTATTTT.

The V call is TRBV7-2, the J call TRBJ2-7, with TRBD1 matching 11 bases. Germline V gives CDR1 SGHTA, CDR2 FQGNSA. The CDR3 totals 15 residues. V dropped 2 bases and J dropped 3; count of bases not matched to a gene: 3. CDR3 region: CASSLRDRGNYEQYF. DNA for the CDR3: TGTGCCAGCAGCTTAAGGGACAGGGGGAACTACGAGCAGTACTTC. The full variable domain, its missing parts supplied by reference TRBV7-2 and TRBJ2-7, is GAGVSQSPSNKVTEKGKDVELRCDPISGHTALYWYRQSLGQGLEFLIYFQGNSAPDKSGLPSDRFSAERTGGSVSTLTIQRTQQEDSAVYLCASSLRDRGNYEQYFGPGTRLTVT.

The chain's CDR3 is CAWTIIRVEAFF. CDR3 nucleotides: TGTGCCTGGACAATAATCAGGGTCGAAGCTTTCTTT. This chain links TRBV30 with TRBJ1-1; D might be TRBD1 (5 bases). V shed 4 bases and J shed 8 bases, with 14 bases lying between them. Germline V lookup: CDR1 GTSNPN, CDR2 SVGIG (reference sequence). The CDR3 spans 12 residues.

This clone has more than one count but fewer than ten. The genes are TRBV9 and TRBJ2-1; no firm D call. The CDR3 has 12 residues. Trimming pared 4 bases from V and 8 bases from J, leaving 10 bases between. CDR1 is SGDLS, CDR2 YYNGEE, per germline. CDR3: CASSPESDEQFF. The CDR3 bases are TGTGCCAGCAGCCCCGAGAGCGATGAGCAGTTCTTC. Supplemented by reference TRBV9 and TRBJ2-1, the full variable domain reads DSGVTQTPKHLITATGQRVTLRCSPRSGDLSVYWYQQSLDQGLQFLIQYYNGEERAKGNILERFSAQQFPDLHSELNLSSLELGDSALYFCASSPESDEQFFGPGTRLTVL.

The chain has TRBV10-3 and TRBJ2-7; the match to TRBD2 covers 10 bases. The V segment lost 10 bases and the J segment 0 bases; nucleotides outside the gene matches: 6. Germline CDR1 ENHRY, CDR2 SYGVKD. The CDR3 runs 14 residues. CDR3 sequence reads: CASSGGLSSYEQYF. The CDR3 coding sequence is TGTGCCAGTAGCGGGGGGCTTAGCTCCTACGAGCAGTACTTC.

This rearrangement joins TRBV6-4 to TRBJ1-2; D may be TRBD1 (5 bases). CDR1 is MRHNA and CDR2 is SNTAGT in the germline V gene. V lost 10 bases, J lost 4 bases, and 13 bases lay in between. The CDR3 covers 12 residues. CDR3 sequence: CATSQGGYGYTF. CDR3 in DNA: TGTGCCACCTCCCAGGGTGGCTATGGCTACACCTTC.

On this clone: The junction shows a germline mismatch at one end, possibly a read error. The chain has TRBV9 and TRBJ1-5, with 7 bases that match TRBD1. CDR1 and CDR2 (germline): SGDLS, YYNGEE. The CDR3 is made up of 16 amino acids. The CDR3 bases are TGTGTCAGCAGCGCCGGGACAGAGTATAGCAATCAGCCCCAGCATTTT. Translating it yields CVSSAGTEYSNQPQHF.

The V call is TRBV6-6, the J call TRBJ2-1; D may be TRBD1 (5 bases). Germline-derived CDR1 and CDR2 are MNHNY and SVGAGI (reference sequence). V lost 3 bases and J lost 5, with 11 bases in between. CDR3 length: 14 residues. The CDR3 region has the DNA TGTGCCAGCAGTTATACTGACAGACACAATGAGCAGTTCTTC. It specifies CASSYTDRHNEQFF.

The V and J genes are TRBV28 and TRBJ2-5, with 7 bases lining up with TRBD1. CDR1 is MDHEN and CDR2 is SYDVKM in the germline V gene. The CDR3 loop spans 15 amino acids. Trimming cost V 3 bases and J 1 base; bases outside gene matches: 5. CDR3 sequence (DNA): TGTGCCAGCAGTTTGGTGAGGGGGCCCCAAGAGACCCAGTACTTC. Protein sequence: CASSLVRGPQETQYF.

The chain carries TRBV19 and TRBJ2-7, with 7 positions matching TRBD1. CDR1 is LNHDA, CDR2 SQIVND, per germline (reference sequence). J was trimmed by 6 bases and V by 6 bases; bases with no gene match: 5. CDR3 size: 12 residues. CDR3 region: CASRGPGGEQYF. DNA of the CDR3: TGTGCCAGTAGGGGTCCAGGGGGCGAGCAGTACTTC.

This chain uses TRBV11-2 with TRBJ2-7; 10 bases align to TRBD1. CDR1 is SGHAT and CDR2 is FQNNGV in the germline V gene. The CDR3 spans 15 residues. Germline trimming cut 5 bases from V and 5 bases from J; bases unmatched to any gene: 9. The CDR3: CASSPMTGGNHEQYF. The DNA for the CDR3 is TGTGCCAGCAGCCCCATGACAGGGGGCAATCACGAGCAGTACTTC.

This clone was seen a few times. V gene TRBV7-2 combines with J gene TRBJ2-7; weak D call: TRBD2 (5 bases). V dropped 5 bases and J dropped 0 bases, with 14 bases sitting between them. This CDR3 region has 15 residues. Germline V gene sequence: CDR1 SGHTA, CDR2 FQGNSA. CDR3 protein: CASSRLIGDSYEQYF. DNA for the CDR3: TGTGCCAGCAGCCGACTTATCGGGGACTCCTACGAGCAGTACTTC.

For this clone: The same CDR3 arises from other DNA sequences in this sample as well. The rearrangement links TRBV4-3 to TRBJ2-2; D not resolved. The CDR3 spans 16 residues. Trimming left V 0 bases short and J 0 bases short, with 8 bases between. Germline V gene sequence: CDR1 LGHNA, CDR2 YSLEER. CDR3 amino acids: CASSQEAPANTGELFF. Written as DNA, the CDR3 is TGCGCCAGCAGCCAAGAAGCTCCTGCGAACACCGGGGAGCTGTTTTTT.